Shown below are 12 T cell receptor beta chains from a single sample sequenced in a study of T cells in Graves' hyperthyroidism and ophthalmopathy. Regions amplified from RNA transcripts were the TCR beta CDR3 regions. The TCR CDR3 first-round RT-PCR relied on the HTBI primer set. TCRdb re-analysed the multiplex PCR reads in MiXCR, keeping a single row per CDR3 protein. This table holds 450,000 to 650,000 distinct CDR3 sequences, 12% to 15% found once. Sequenced sample: blood. These receptors all come from a woman between 18 and 29 years old with Graves' ophthalmopathy.

In its sample, this clonotype was seen many times. The chain employs TRBV6-1 and TRBJ2-5; TRBD1 aligns across 9 bases. Per germline, CDR1 MNHNS and CDR2 SASEGT. V lost 4 bases to trimming and J lost 3 bases; unmatched junction nucleotides: 6. The CDR3 is made up of 15 amino acids. The CDR3 coding sequence is TGTGCCAGCAGTGGATCGACAGGGGGGAAAGAGACCCAGTACTTC. The encoded protein is CASSGSTGGKETQYF.

The rearrangement links TRBV3-1 to TRBJ1-2; TRBD1 matches at 10 bases. In germline, CDR1 is LGHDT, CDR2 YNNKEL (reference sequence). V was pared by 4 bases and J by 6 bases, with 5 bases of the junction left unmatched. The CDR3 contains 14 residues. CDR3 in amino acids: CASSLGQGGNGYTF. The CDR3 DNA reads TGTGCCAGCAGCCTCGGACAGGGGGGAAATGGCTACACCTTC.

The chain employs TRBV2 and TRBJ2-3; TRBD2 matches 14 bases. The CDR3 has 17 amino acids. Germline V gene lookup returns CDR1 SNHLY and CDR2 FYNNEI. The trim removed 2 bases at V and 1 base at J, leaving 2 bases unmatched. The CDR3 is CASSEWGLAGGTDTQYF. Written as DNA, the CDR3 is TGTGCCAGCAGTGAATGGGGACTAGCGGGAGGCACAGATACGCAGTATTTT.

The rearrangement joins TRBV9 to TRBJ2-3; 10 nucleotides agree with TRBD2. Germline V gene data show CDR1 as SGDLS and CDR2 as YYNGEE. This CDR3 contains 17 residues. J gave up 2 bases and V 2 bases, and 8 bases lay outside the gene matches. CDR3 region: CASSVDSGTSVTDTQYF. The CDR3 DNA reads as TGTGCCAGCAGCGTCGATTCCGGGACTAGCGTCACAGATACGCAGTATTTT.

V is TRBV9 and J is TRBJ1-6; 8 bases align to TRBD1. Germline CDR1 SGDLS, CDR2 YYNGEE. Trimming removed 2 bases from V and 8 bases from J; junction bases left unmatched: 3. The CDR3 spans 14 residues. The CDR3 loop reads CASSVTGGDSPLHF. The CDR3 DNA follows: TGTGCCAGCAGCGTTACAGGGGGTGATTCACCCCTCCACTTT.

This clonotype appeared many times. V gene TRBV27 combines with J gene TRBJ2-7, with D uncertain. Trimming stripped 3 bases from V and 7 bases from J, with 13 bases between. This CDR3 has 13 amino acids. Germline CDR1 is MNHEY and CDR2 is SMNVEV (reference sequence). The CDR3: CASSFGYKREQYF. The CDR3 DNA follows: TGTGCCAGCAGTTTCGGGTACAAAAGGGAGCAGTACTTC.

The rearrangement joins TRBV6-6 to TRBJ2-1; 9 bases match TRBD2. The CDR3 consists of 18 residues. J gave up 4 bases and V 0 bases, and 10 bases lay outside the gene matches. Germline V lookup: CDR1 MNHNY, CDR2 SVGAGI (reference sequence). The CDR3 DNA sequence: TGTGCCAGCAGTTACTCAAAAGGGGCTCTAGCGGGGTACAATGAGCAGTTCTTC. This translates into CASSYSKGALAGYNEQFF.

Ten or more counts support this clonotype. The rearrangement links TRBV20-1 to TRBJ1-4; weak D call: TRBD1 (5 bases). Germline V gene data show CDR1 as DFQATT and CDR2 as SNEGSKA (reference sequence). V lost 1 base and J 3 bases, leaving 9 bases between the germline ends. The CDR3 has 14 residues. CDR3 nucleotide sequence: TGCAGTGCTAGAGGCGGGACGGCTAATGAAAAACTGTTTTTT. This gives the protein CSARGGTANEKLFF.

This clonotype was counted ten times or more. The chain combines TRBV7-3 with TRBJ1-1; weak D call: TRBD1 (5 bases). CDR1 SGHTA and CDR2 FQGTGA come from the germline V gene. V was cut by 6 bases and J by 7 bases, with 12 bases left in between. The CDR3 sequence is 12 residues long. CDR3 in DNA: TGTGCCAGCAGGGGGTCGGGGGTTGAAGCTTTCTTT. It is translated as CASRGSGVEAFF.

This clonotype was picked up many times. This chain connects TRBV10-1 to TRBJ2-7; 7 nucleotides align to TRBD1. V lost 0 bases, J lost 4 bases, and 12 bases stayed unmatched. The CDR3 consists of 17 residues. Germline loops: CDR1 WNHNN, CDR2 SYGVQD (reference sequence). The CDR3 spells CASSESREGAEVYEQYF. The CDR3 region has the DNA TGCGCCAGCAGTGAGTCGAGAGAGGGGGCAGAGGTATACGAGCAGTACTTC.

This clonotype appeared many times. The chain joins TRBV28 to TRBJ2-7; no clear D. The V gene lost 3 bases and the J gene lost 6 bases, with 3 bases spanning the gap. This CDR3 contains 10 residues. Looked up from germline, CDR1 is MDHEN and CDR2 is SYDVKM. In DNA, the CDR3 is TGTGCCAGCAGTTTCACCGAGCAGTACTTC. Residues: CASSFTEQYF.

This clonotype was recorded many times. The V and J genes are TRBV12-3 or TRBV12-4 and TRBJ1-1; D ambiguous. V was cut by 8 bases and J by 5 bases, with 18 bases left in between. CDR3 length: 14 residues. CDR3 nucleotide sequence: TGTGCCAGCCTCCGTAATTGGGAGAGAACTGAAGCTTTCTTT. Its translation: CASLRNWERTEAFF.